The 7 T cell receptor beta chains below come from one sample, sequenced in a study of cytomegalovirus exposure and HLA in healthy donors. In the PCR, 60 Vbeta and 13 Jbeta primers were used. Generated by immunoSEQ multiplex PCR, the TCRdb table keeps only in-frame clones and is missing some. This table holds about 200,000 clones, about 70% found once. The specimen was PBMCs. Receptor source: a woman aged 30 to 39 in good health and CMV-seronegative.

There are a few counts of this clone. The rearrangement joins TRBV11-3 to TRBJ2-7, with 7 nucleotides matching TRBD2. The ends lost 3 bases at V and 6 bases at J; junction bases unmatched: 5. The CDR3 extends over 13 amino acids. Looked up from germline, CDR1 is SGHNT and CDR2 is YENEEA. The CDR3 loop reads CASSFSERGEQYF. CDR3 DNA sequence: TGTGCCAGCAGCTTTTCGGAGCGGGGCGAGCAGTACTTC.

The V and J genes are TRBV19 and TRBJ1-3, with D tentatively TRBD1 (6 bases). Germline V lookup: CDR1 LNHDA, CDR2 SQIVND (reference sequence). Trimming removed 1 base from V and 2 bases from J, with 12 bases in between. The length of the CDR3 is 16 residues. CDR3 DNA: TGTGCCAGTAGTATAGTGGCCAGACAGGCTGGAAACACCATATATTTT. Its protein is CASSIVARQAGNTIYF.

The chain employs TRBV14 and TRBJ1-1; no definite D call. Trimming removed 4 bases from V and 4 bases from J, with 19 bases in between. This CDR3 is built from 16 residues. Germline assignment: CDR1 SGHDN and CDR2 FVKESK. The CDR3, as DNA: TGTGCCAGCAGCCCTAATCAGCGACTATACGGCACTGAAGCTTTCTTT. It encodes CASSPNQRLYGTEAFF. The variable domain in full, with the rest retrieved from reference TRBV14 and TRBJ1-1, is EAGVTQFPSHSVIEKGQTVTLRCDPISGHDNLYWYRRVMGKEIKFLLHFVKESKQDESGMPNNRFLAERTGGTYSTLKVQPAELEDSGVYFCASSPNQRLYGTEAFFGQGTRLTVV.

V and J are TRBV7-2 and TRBJ1-5; no firm D call. The CDR3 contains 14 residues. The V end lost 3 bases, the J end lost 2 bases, and 8 bases lay between the germline ends. CDR1 is SGHTA and CDR2 is FQGNSA in the germline V gene. CDR3 DNA sequence: TGTGCCAGCAGCTTGAGCGGGGGCAATCAGCCCCAGCATTTT. Translating gives CASSLSGGNQPQHF.

The chain links TRBV29-1 to TRBJ2-1; TRBD2 is a possible D gene (6 bases). The germline gives CDR1 SQVTM, CDR2 ANQGSEA. Trimming cost V 8 bases and J 0 bases, with 11 bases left between them. This CDR3 region has 13 residues. CDR3 in DNA: TGCAGCCTGGGGGGAAGCTCCTACAATGAGCAGTTCTTC. This sequence encodes CSLGGSSYNEQFF.

In its sample, this clone was seen a few times. The V and J genes are TRBV7-9 and TRBJ1-2; D gene unclear. Germline V gene lookup returns CDR1 SEHNR and CDR2 FQNEAQ (reference sequence). The CDR3 runs 11 residues. Trimming took off 7 bases at V and 4 bases at J, with 7 bases between the two ends. CDR3 sequence reads: CASTSSYGYTF. The CDR3 region has the DNA TGTGCCAGCACATCTAGCTATGGCTACACCTTC. Filled out from reference TRBV7-9 and TRBJ1-2, the complete variable domain reads DTGVSQNPRHKITKRGQNVTFRCDPISEHNRLYWYRQTLGQGPEFLTYFQNEAQLEKSRLLSDRFSAERPKGSFSTLEIQRTEQGDSAMYLCASTSSYGYTFGSGTRLTVV.

This chain joins TRBV27 and TRBJ1-5, with a weak D call TRBD1 (6 bases). Germline lookup yields CDR1 MNHEY and CDR2 SMNVEV (reference sequence). V was cut by 6 bases and J by 7 bases, with 13 bases left in between. The CDR3 totals 13 residues. The CDR3 bases are TGTGCCAGCAGCTCAGGGGCAGGCCAGCCCCAGCATTTT. It specifies CASSSGAGQPQHF.